The clone carrying this T cell receptor (beta chain) was detected only a few times. Antigen unknown. There was one heparinised blood draw per donor, averaging about 110 mL. This sample was included in a study of beta chain features in type 1 diabetes. Turning to the study itself: The number of sorted cells examined across all samples was roughly 100,000,000. Findings and caveats of the study: With patients and controls alike, PCR might favor shorter templates to an equal degree. Type 1 diabetes patients had TCRB CDR3s that were shorter (moderately but significantly so) in all four CD4+ subsets.

The whole isolated RNA underwent reverse transcription, so sequencing captured expressed TCRB transcripts. The assay was immunoSEQ multiplex PCR, and TCRdb's table has in-frame clones only and misses some. Among hundreds of thousands of clones listed, over 12% were seen once. Germline lookup yields CDR1 MDHEN and CDR2 SYDVKM. V was cut by 10 bases and J by 5 bases, with 11 bases left in between. This CDR3 region has 12 residues. V usage is TRBV28 and J usage is TRBJ1-4; D is ambiguous. The TCR sequence derives from a young man with type 1 diabetes. Sequenced material: naive CD4+ T cells from blood. The CDR3 spells CATYRLNEKLFF. The CDR3 DNA is TGTGCCACATACCGGCTGAATGAAAAACTGTTTTTT.